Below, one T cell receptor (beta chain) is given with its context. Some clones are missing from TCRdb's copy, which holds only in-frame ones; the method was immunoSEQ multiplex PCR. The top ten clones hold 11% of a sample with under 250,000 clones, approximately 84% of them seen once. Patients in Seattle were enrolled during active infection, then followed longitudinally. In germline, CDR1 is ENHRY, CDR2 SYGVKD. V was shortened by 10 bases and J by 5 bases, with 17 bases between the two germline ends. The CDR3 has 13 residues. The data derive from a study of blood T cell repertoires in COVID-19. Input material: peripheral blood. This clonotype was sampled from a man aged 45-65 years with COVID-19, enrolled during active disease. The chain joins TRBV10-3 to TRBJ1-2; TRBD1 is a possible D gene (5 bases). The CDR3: CATAGGIGYGYTF. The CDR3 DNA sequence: TGTGCCACCGCGGGGGGAATTGGGTATGGCTACACCTTC.